Given below is one T cell receptor beta chain in context. Germline lookup yields CDR1 KGHSH and CDR2 LQKENI. V was pared by 1 base and J by 2 bases, with 6 bases of the junction left unmatched. This CDR3 spans 16 amino acids. Assay used: immunoSEQ multiplex PCR; TCRdb lists only in-frame clones, some missing. The table lists approximately 210,000 clones, 83% of them singletons. The sample originates from a study of blood T cell repertoires in COVID-19. Study in general: Some COVID-19 samples were acute and others convalescent; all came from the United States, Italy and Spain. T cells, B-cell-depleted T cells, or PBMCs supplied cDNA or gDNA.

Sequencing was carried out using peripheral blood. V gene TRBV18 combines with J gene TRBJ2-7; 9 positions agree with TRBD2. The TCR originated in a woman aged 35 to 49 with active or convalescent COVID-19. The CDR3 DNA reads as TGTGCCAGCTCACCACGGGCTAGCGGGGAACCCTACGAGCAGTACTTC. Translation gives CASSPRASGEPYEQYF.